This T cell receptor beta chain was found in a study of vaccination and CD4 T cells after COVID-19. Comment on this clonotype: The antigen is undetermined.

Per the germline V gene, CDR1 is ENHRY and CDR2 is SYGVKD. The CDR3 runs to 17 residues. The V gene end was trimmed by 5 bases and the J gene end by 5 bases; junction bases not matched to a gene: 14. Time point defined: late sampling 161 to 241 days after vaccination in a few convalescent patients. Treatment denoted: 10-day PBMC culture with coronavirus spike peptide pools or control peptides (ViraFEST assay). Oncomine TCR Beta short-read sequencing was applied to DNA from cultured CD4+ T cells. One entry per CDR3 protein results from TCRdb running MiXCR on the PCR reads. The sample holds some 16,000 distinct CDR3 sequences, more than 45% seen once.

The sequencing here drew on CD4+ T cells from blood, cultured in vitro, taken about 7 months after SARS-CoV-2 vaccination. This clonotype was obtained from a human donor who had recovered from COVID-19. This chain uses TRBV10-3 with TRBJ2-1; 8 bases align to TRBD2. This CDR3 is CAISPSNLAGANNEQFF. CDR3 DNA: TGTGCCATCAGTCCTTCGAACCTAGCGGGTGCGAACAATGAGCAGTTCTTC.